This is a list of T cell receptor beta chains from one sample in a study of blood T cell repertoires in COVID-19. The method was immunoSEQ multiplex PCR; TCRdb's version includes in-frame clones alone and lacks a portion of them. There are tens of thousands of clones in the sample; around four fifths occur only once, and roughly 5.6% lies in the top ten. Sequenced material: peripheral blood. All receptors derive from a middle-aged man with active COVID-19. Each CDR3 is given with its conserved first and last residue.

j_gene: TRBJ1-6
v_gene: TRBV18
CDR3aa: CASSPRRTGDNNSPLHF

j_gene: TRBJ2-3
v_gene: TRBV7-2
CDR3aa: CASSFPKRVTSTDTQYF

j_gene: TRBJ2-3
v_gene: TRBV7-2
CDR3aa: CASSLMRGGGSDTQYF

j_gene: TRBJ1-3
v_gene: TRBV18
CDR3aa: CASSRTGSSGNTIYF

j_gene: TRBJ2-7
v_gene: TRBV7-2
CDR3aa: CASSPFIGNYEQYF

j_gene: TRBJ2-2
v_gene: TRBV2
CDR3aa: CASKEVSNTGELFF

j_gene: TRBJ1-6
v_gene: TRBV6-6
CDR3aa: CASSYTPGQGDSPLHF

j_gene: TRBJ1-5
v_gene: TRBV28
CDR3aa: CASSFSGNQPQHF

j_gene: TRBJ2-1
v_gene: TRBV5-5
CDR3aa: CASTKEWTTQFF

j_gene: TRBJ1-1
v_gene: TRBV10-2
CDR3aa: CASRVAEPNTEAFF

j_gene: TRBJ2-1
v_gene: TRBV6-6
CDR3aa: CASSPLSEAEQFF

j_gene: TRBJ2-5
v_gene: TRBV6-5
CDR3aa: CASSLAGGQETQYF

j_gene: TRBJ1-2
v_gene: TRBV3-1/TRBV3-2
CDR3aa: CASSQAEALGYGYTF

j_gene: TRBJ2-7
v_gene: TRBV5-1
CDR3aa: CASSLEGLGEQYF

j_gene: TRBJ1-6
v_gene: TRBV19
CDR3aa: CASSINSFNDSPLHF

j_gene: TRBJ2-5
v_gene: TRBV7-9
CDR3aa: CASSLPGLGRGQETQYF